The next 18 T cell receptor beta chains were all read from a single sample in a study of OX40 agonist ivuxolimab in advanced cancers. Sequencing used immunoSEQ multiplex PCR; TCRdb keeps in-frame clones, though not all of them. In the table there are roughly 14,000 clones, roughly 82% of which are singletons. The material sequenced was CD4+ or CD8+ T cells sorted from blood, taken in a trial of the OX40 agonist ivuxolimab. The receptors here all came from an adult with an advanced solid tumor such as melanoma, head and neck, liver or kidney cancer.

The chain links TRBV6-5 to TRBJ2-1; 9 nucleotides agree with TRBD1. Trimming removed 4 bases from V and 4 bases from J; junction bases left unmatched: 2. The CDR3 covers 14 residues. The germline V gene has CDR1 MNHEY and CDR2 SVGAGI. The CDR3 region has the DNA TGTGCCAGCAGTTTGGACAGGGGATACAATGAGCAGTTCTTC. Protein sequence: CASSLDRGYNEQFF.

This clone was detected ten times or more. Other nucleotide sequences from this sample produce the same CDR3. The rearrangement uses TRBV7-3 and TRBJ1-5; the D gene is possibly TRBD1 (5 bases). This CDR3 has 15 amino acids. The V gene lost 1 base and the J gene lost 3 bases, with 10 bases spanning the gap. Germline V gene lookup returns CDR1 SGHTA and CDR2 FQGTGA. The CDR3, as DNA: TGTGCCAGCAGCTTAAGCAGGGCTCACAATCAGCCCCAGCATTTT. Amino acids: CASSLSRAHNQPQHF.

This clone was seen only a few times. The CDR3 protein is CATSRGSNYGYTF. The CDR3 nucleotides read TGTGCCACCAGCAGAGGCAGTAACTATGGCTACACCTTC. The J gene is TRBJ1-2, the V gene TRBV15; D gene ambiguous. CDR3 length equals 13 residues. V lost 1 base and J lost 1, with 4 bases in between. Germline loops: CDR1 LNHNV, CDR2 YYDKDF (reference sequence). Supplemented by reference TRBV15 and TRBJ1-2, the full variable domain reads DAMVIQNPRYQVTQFGKPVTLSCSQTLNHNVMYWYQQKSSQAPKLLFHYYDKDFNNEADTPDNFQSRRPNTSFCFLDIRSPGLGDTAMYLCATSRGSNYGYTFGSGTRLTVV.

This sequence joins TRBV9 and TRBJ1-2; TRBD1 is a possible D gene (5 bases). V lost 4 bases and J lost 0, with 22 bases in between. This CDR3 has 18 residues. Germline CDR1 and CDR2: SGDLS and YYNGEE. The CDR3, as DNA: TGTGCCAGCAGCTCCACGGGACGCTTTGCCCCCTCTAACTATGGCTACACCTTC. Its translation: CASSSTGRFAPSNYGYTF.

The chain joins TRBV14 to TRBJ1-2; D unclear. The germline gives CDR1 SGHDN, CDR2 FVKESK. This CDR3 is 16 amino acids long. Trimming removed 3 bases from V and 1 base from J, with 15 bases in between. Here the CDR3 DNA reads TGTGCCAGCAGCCACCGTCTCACTGGGCTTAACTATGGCTACACCTTC. It yields the protein CASSHRLTGLNYGYTF.

The V call is TRBV9, the J call TRBJ1-1; 10 positions agree with TRBD1. J gave up 11 bases and V 3 bases, and 4 bases lay outside the gene matches. The CDR3 contains 12 residues. Germline V gene sequence: CDR1 SGDLS, CDR2 YYNGEE. CDR3 region: CASSGSGQGAFF. The CDR3 DNA follows: TGTGCCAGCAGCGGCTCGGGACAGGGGGCTTTCTTT.

The chain combines TRBV7-9 with TRBJ2-7, with D perhaps TRBD2 (5 bases). The germline V gene encodes CDR1 SEHNR and CDR2 FQNEAQ (reference sequence). The CDR3 is made up of 16 amino acids. V lost 0 bases to trimming and J lost 0 bases, with 12 bases between them. CDR3 in DNA: TGTGCCAGCAGCTTAGCGCTTAGCGCCAGCTCCTACGAGCAGTACTTC. It specifies CASSLALSASSYEQYF. Using reference TRBV7-9 and TRBJ2-7 for the parts outside the CDR3, the full variable domain is DTGVSQNPRHKITKRGQNVTFRCDPISEHNRLYWYRQTLGQGPEFLTYFQNEAQLEKSRLLSDRFSAERPKGSFSTLEIQRTEQGDSAMYLCASSLALSASSYEQYFGPGTRLTVT.

The chain couples TRBV6-1 to TRBJ1-2; 9 nucleotides align to TRBD1. J gave up 0 bases and V 6 bases, and 5 bases lay outside the gene matches. The CDR3 totals 15 residues. Germline loops: CDR1 MNHNS, CDR2 SASEGT. CDR3 sequence (DNA): TGTGCCAGCAGGGAGGGACAGGGAGCTAACTATGGCTACACCTTC. The encoded protein is CASREGQGANYGYTF.

This chain uses TRBV4-3 with TRBJ2-7; the match to TRBD1 covers 7 bases. V dropped 1 base and J dropped 2; count of bases not matched to a gene: 8. Per the germline V gene, CDR1 is LGHNA and CDR2 is YSLEER. The CDR3 is 16 residues long. CDR3 coding DNA: TGCGCCAGCAGCCAAGGCTCCCCGGGACAGACCTACGAGCAGTACTTC. It specifies CASSQGSPGQTYEQYF.

A single count supports this clone. The chain recombines TRBV9 with TRBJ2-3; D is perhaps TRBD2 (6 bases). Germline V gives CDR1 SGDLS, CDR2 YYNGEE. The V end was cut by 0 bases, the J end by 1 base, with 9 bases between. The CDR3 is made up of 15 amino acids. The CDR3 sequence is CASSVGGGGTDTQYF. The CDR3 DNA is TGTGCCAGCAGCGTAGGCGGAGGGGGCACAGATACGCAGTATTTT.

The chain recombines TRBV27 with TRBJ2-3, with 11 bases aligning to TRBD2. Trimming removed 6 bases from V and 4 bases from J; junction bases left unmatched: 3. The CDR3 totals 14 residues. Looked up from germline, CDR1 is MNHEY and CDR2 is SMNVEV (reference sequence). The CDR3 bases are TGTGCCAGCAGGTTAGCGGGGGGGCCAGATACGCAGTATTTT. Translating gives CASRLAGGPDTQYF.

This chain links TRBV5-1 with TRBJ1-1, with 8 bases that match TRBD1. This CDR3 comprises 16 residues. CDR1 and CDR2 from the germline V gene are SGHRS and YFSETQ. V shed 0 bases, J shed 5 bases, and the junction held 9 bases outside the gene matches. As DNA, the CDR3 is TGCGCCAGCAGCTTGGGGACAGGGCGAGAATGGACTGAAGCTTTCTTT. Amino acid sequence: CASSLGTGREWTEAFF.

The chain joins TRBV29-1 to TRBJ2-2; no definite D call. CDR1 SQVTM and CDR2 ANQGSEA come from the germline V gene. The CDR3 sequence is 11 residues long. V was cut by 5 bases and J by 7 bases, with 8 bases left in between. CDR3 bases: TGCAGCGTTTTAGTCAACGGGGAGCTGTTTTTT. The encoded protein is CSVLVNGELFF.

The chain links TRBV7-2 to TRBJ2-2; TRBD2 is a possible D gene (7 bases). CDR3 length: 14 amino acids. V lost 4 bases and J lost 4, with 10 bases in between. Germline CDR1 and CDR2: SGHTA and FQGNSA. CDR3 bases: TGTGCCAGCAGCTCAAGGGGGGGCACCGGGGAGCTGTTTTTT. The encoded protein is CASSSRGGTGELFF. Full variable domain (outside the CDR3, taken from reference TRBV7-2 and TRBJ2-2): GAGVSQSPSNKVTEKGKDVELRCDPISGHTALYWYRQSLGQGLEFLIYFQGNSAPDKSGLPSDRFSAERTGGSVSTLTIQRTQQEDSAVYLCASSSRGGTGELFFGEGSRLTVL.

The chain couples TRBV4-3 to TRBJ2-3; D gene ambiguous. The CDR3 sequence is 13 residues long. From germline, CDR1 is LGHNA and CDR2 YSLEER. V was trimmed by 4 bases and J by 3 bases, leaving 8 bases between them. The CDR3 bases are TGCGCCAGCAGCCTCTTCCTAACAGATACGCAGTATTTT. It is translated as CASSLFLTDTQYF.

This clone turned up a few times. The chain combines TRBV5-6 with TRBJ2-7; D is tentatively TRBD1 or TRBD2 (5 bases each). In germline, CDR1 is SGHDT, CDR2 YYEEEE. This CDR3 contains 15 residues. V dropped 3 bases and J dropped 3 bases, with 16 bases sitting between them. The CDR3 reads CASSWDQSQSYEQYF. The CDR3 coding sequence is TGTGCCAGCAGCTGGGACCAATCTCAGAGCTACGAGCAGTACTTC.

The rearrangement uses TRBV9 and TRBJ2-7; possible D gene TRBD1, 7 bases. The CDR3 runs to 15 residues. Trimming removed 4 bases from V and 0 bases from J, with 14 bases in between. In germline, CDR1 is SGDLS, CDR2 YYNGEE. As DNA, the CDR3 is TGTGCCAGCAGCCTGGGGGGACAGAGCTCCTACGAGCAGTACTTC. Translating gives CASSLGGQSSYEQYF.

A note on this clone: This may be a read error, as it is one base from a much larger clone. CDR3 DNA sequence: TGTGCCAGCAGTGGGACTAGCGCCGGGGAGCTGTTTTTT. It translates to CASSGTSAGELFF. This sequence joins TRBV6-4 and TRBJ2-2, with 9 positions matching TRBD2. CDR3 length: 13 residues. The trim removed 4 bases at V and 6 bases at J, leaving 0 bases unmatched. CDR1 MRHNA and CDR2 SNTAGT come from the germline V gene.